Below, one TCR beta chain is given with its context. The data derive from a study of blood T cells in healthy people across ages. Between the trimmed V and J ends, which lost 0 bases and 2 bases, there was a span of 8 bases. The CDR3 runs to 15 residues. Germline CDR1 is MGHRA and CDR2 is YSYEKL. Primers used in a second PCR of roughly 6 to 12 cycles were a sample-barcoded 5' primer and a J-beta primer mix. Each CDR3 protein is one row after TCRdb ran MiXCR on the 5' RACE reads. The sample contains almost 300,000 distinct CDR3 sequences, 25% to 30% of which appear only once. This sequence originates from a woman between 65 and 79 years old in good health. The gene calls are TRBV4-1 and TRBJ1-5, with a tentative D call TRBD1 (5 bases). Sequenced input: blood. CDR3 DNA sequence: TGCGCCAGCAGCCAAGATGTACAGGGCAATCAGCCCCAGCATTTT. Protein sequence: CASSQDVQGNQPQHF.